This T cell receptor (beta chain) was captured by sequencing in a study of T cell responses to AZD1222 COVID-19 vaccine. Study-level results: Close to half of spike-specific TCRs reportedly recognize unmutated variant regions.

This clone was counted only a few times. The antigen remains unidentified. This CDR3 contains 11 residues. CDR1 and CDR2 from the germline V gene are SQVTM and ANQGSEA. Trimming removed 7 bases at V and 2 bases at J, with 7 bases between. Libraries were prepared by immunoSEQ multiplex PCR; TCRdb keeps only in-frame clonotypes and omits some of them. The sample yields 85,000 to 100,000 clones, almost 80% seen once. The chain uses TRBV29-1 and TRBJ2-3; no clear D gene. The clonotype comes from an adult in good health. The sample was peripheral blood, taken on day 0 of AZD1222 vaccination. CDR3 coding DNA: TGCAGCGCTTTTAACACAGATACGCAGTATTTT. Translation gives CSAFNTDTQYF.